This T cell receptor (beta chain) is from a study of graft-versus-host responses after intestinal transplantation. For the study at large: Transplantation in recipients was multivisceral, liver-intestinal, or isolated intestinal. Among the recipients, all got anti-thymocyte globulin induction and then tacrolimus and steroids for approximately 3 years. Overall study results and limits: Across patients carrying graft-donor T cell macrochimerism, allografts held high graft-versus-host to host-versus-graft clonal ratios.

Libraries were prepared by immunoSEQ multiplex PCR; TCRdb keeps only in-frame clonotypes and omits some of them. Of more than 90,000 clones listed, over 85% are singletons. On this clone itself: Its antigen is not identified.

Per the germline V gene, CDR1 is SEHNR and CDR2 is FQNEAQ (reference sequence). V was trimmed by 2 bases and J by 4 bases, leaving 14 bases between them. The CDR3 has 15 amino acids. The starting material was unstimulated CD8+ T cells sorted from spleen or lymph node cells, obtained before intestinal transplant. The sequence derives from a human donor who received an intestinal transplant. The chain uses TRBV7-9 and TRBJ1-2; the D is unclear. CDR3: CASSLLRTVSYGYTF. The CDR3 coding sequence is TGTGCCAGCAGCTTACTAAGAACTGTGTCCTATGGCTACACCTTC.